This TCR beta chain was identified during a study of T-cell memory formation after mild COVID-19. The study, taken as a whole, reports: While clones contracting from day 15 to 85 were balanced between CD4 and CD8, later expanders leaned CD4+.

TCRdb independently ran MiXCR on the 5' RACE reads; one entry per CDR3 protein. The repertoire holds 530,000 or so distinct CDR3 sequences, with roughly 17% as singletons. Turning to this clonotype: Its antigen is undetermined.

Specimen: PBMCs or a T cell subset sorted from them (not recorded which). The origin of this receptor is an adult woman who had mild COVID-19 (a few samples of this study predate the infection). Cell type and time point are not known.

CDR3 residues: CASSQEGGGPYEQYF. Here the CDR3 DNA reads TGCGCCAGCAGCCAAGAAGGAGGGGGCCCATACGAGCAGTACTTC. The chain carries TRBV4-1 and TRBJ2-7; the D gene is possibly TRBD1 (7 bases). Germline CDR1 MGHRA, CDR2 YSYEKL. Trimming left V 0 bases short and J 4 bases short, with 13 bases between. CDR3 length: 15 amino acids.